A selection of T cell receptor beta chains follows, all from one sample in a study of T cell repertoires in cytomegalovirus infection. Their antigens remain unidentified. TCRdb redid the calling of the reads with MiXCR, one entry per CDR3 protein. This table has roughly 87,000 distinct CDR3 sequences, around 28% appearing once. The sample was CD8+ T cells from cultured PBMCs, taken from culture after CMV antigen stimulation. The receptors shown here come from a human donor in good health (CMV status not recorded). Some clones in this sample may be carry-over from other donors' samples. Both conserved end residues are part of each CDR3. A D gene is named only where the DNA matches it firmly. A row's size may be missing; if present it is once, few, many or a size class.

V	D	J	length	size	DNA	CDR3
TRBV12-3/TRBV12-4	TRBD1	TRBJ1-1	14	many	TGTGCCAGCAGTCTGCAGGGGGCGAGCACTGAAGCTTTCTTT	CASSLQGASTEAFF
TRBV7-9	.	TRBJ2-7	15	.	TGTGCCAGCAGCGCGACAGGTCGCGACTCCTACGAGCAGTACTTC	CASSATGRDSYEQYF
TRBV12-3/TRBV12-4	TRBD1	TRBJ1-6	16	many	TGTGCCAGCAGTGAGTTATCCGGGACAGGGATGATTCCCCTCCACTTT	CASSELSGTGMIPLHF
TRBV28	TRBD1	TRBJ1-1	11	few	TGTGCCAGCAGCGACAGGGATGAAGCTTTCTTT	CASSDRDEAFF
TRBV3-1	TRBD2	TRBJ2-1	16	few	TGTGCCAGCAGCCAAGAAGCTCTGCGGGGGTACAATGAGCAGTTCTTC	CASSQEALRGYNEQFF
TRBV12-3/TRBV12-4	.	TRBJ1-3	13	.	TGTGCCAGCCGAGGGAGCTCTGGAAACACCATATATTTT	CASRGSSGNTIYF
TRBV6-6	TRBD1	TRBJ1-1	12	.	TGTGCCAGCACTTTCCGGGACAGTGAAGCTTTCTTT	CASTFRDSEAFF
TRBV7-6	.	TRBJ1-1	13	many	TGTGCCAGCAGACAAACCCCGAACACTGAAGCTTTCTTT	CASRQTPNTEAFF
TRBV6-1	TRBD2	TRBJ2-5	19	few	TGTGCCAGCAGGCGGGATGGACTAGCGGGGGGTCCGGGTTTTGAGACCCAGTACTTC	CASRRDGLAGGPGFETQYF
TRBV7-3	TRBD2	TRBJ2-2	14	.	TGTGCCATACTCGGGGGGGAGAACACCGGGGAGCTGTTTTTT	CAILGGENTGELFF
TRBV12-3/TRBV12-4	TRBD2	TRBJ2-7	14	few	TGTGCCAGCAGTTTGGTCCAGCGGGGGTACGAGCAGTACTTC	CASSLVQRGYEQYF
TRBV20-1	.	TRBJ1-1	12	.	TGCAGTGCCCGCGGACAGTCCTATAGAGCTTTCTTT	CSARGQSYRAFF
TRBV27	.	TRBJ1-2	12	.	TGTGCCAGCAGAGGAGCTAACTATGGCTACACCTTC	CASRGANYGYTF
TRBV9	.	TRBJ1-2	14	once	TGTGCCAGCAGCGGATCCGGGGGTCCCTATGGCTACACCTTC	CASSGSGGPYGYTF
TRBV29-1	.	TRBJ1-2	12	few	TGCAGCGTTGCCCCTACAGGGCACGGCTACACCTTC	CSVAPTGHGYTF
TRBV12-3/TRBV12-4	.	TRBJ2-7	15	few	TGTGCCAGCAGTTTAGCGGCAGCGGCATTCTACGAGCAGTACTTC	CASSLAAAAFYEQYF
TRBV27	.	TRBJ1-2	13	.	TGTGCCAGCAGTTTTTCCCAGGGAGGTGGCTACACCTTC	CASSFSQGGGYTF
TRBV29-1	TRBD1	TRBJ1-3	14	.	TGCAGCGTTGGACAGGGGGCGACTGGAAACACCATATATTTT	CSVGQGATGNTIYF
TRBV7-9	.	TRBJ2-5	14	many	TGTGCCAGCAGCTCCCGCGAGTGGGAAGAGACCCAGTACTTC	CASSSREWEETQYF
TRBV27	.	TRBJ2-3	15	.	TGTGCCAGCAGACTACGGACAGTACTCACAGATACGCAGTATTTT	CASRLRTVLTDTQYF
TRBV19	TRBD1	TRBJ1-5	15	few	TGTGCCAGTAGTATTTTCGGGACAGGCAATCAGCCCCAGCATTTT	CASSIFGTGNQPQHF
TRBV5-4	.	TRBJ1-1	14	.	TGTGCCAGCAGCTTGGAATCAGGACTCACTGAAGCTTTCTTT	CASSLESGLTEAFF
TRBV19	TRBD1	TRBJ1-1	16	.	TGTGCCAGTAGTATCGGACAGGGAAGGGTGAACACTGAAGTTTTCTTT	CASSIGQGRVNTEVFF
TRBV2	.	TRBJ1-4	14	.	TGTGCCAGCAGTGAAGCGCTAGGGGTTGAAAAACTGTTTTTT	CASSEALGVEKLFF
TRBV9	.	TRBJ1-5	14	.	TGTGCCAGCAGCCAGGGTTATAGCAATCAGCCCCAGCATTTT	CASSQGYSNQPQHF
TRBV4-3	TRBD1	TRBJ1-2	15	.	TGCGCCAGCGGCCAAGTCACGGGACAGGGACAAGGCTACACCTTC	CASGQVTGQGQGYTF
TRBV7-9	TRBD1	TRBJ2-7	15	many	TGTGCCAGCAGCTTAGTAGCCGACAGGGGGTCCGAGCAGTACTTC	CASSLVADRGSEQYF
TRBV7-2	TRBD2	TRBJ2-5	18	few	TGTGCCAGCAGCCTCACCGGGGCTAGCGGATCTGAAGAAGAGACCCAGTACTTC	CASSLTGASGSEEETQYF
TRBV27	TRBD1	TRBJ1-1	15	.	TGTGCCAGCAGTTTGGTAGGACAGGGGAACACTGAAGCTTTCTTT	CASSLVGQGNTEAFF
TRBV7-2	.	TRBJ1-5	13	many	TGTGCCAGCAGCTCAAACCTCCGACAGCCCCAGCATTTT	CASSSNLRQPQHF
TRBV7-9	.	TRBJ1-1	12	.	TGTGCCAGCAGCGAGACAGTCCCCGAAGCTTTCTTT	CASSETVPEAFF
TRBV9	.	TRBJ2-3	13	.	TGTGCCAGCAGCGTAGCAATCACAGATACGCAGTATTTT	CASSVAITDTQYF
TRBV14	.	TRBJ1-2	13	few	TGTGCCAGCAGCCAAGGCATGGGGTATGGCTACACCTTC	CASSQGMGYGYTF
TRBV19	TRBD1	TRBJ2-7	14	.	TGTGCCAGTAGTGCCGGGACAGGGGCCTACGAGCAGTACTTC	CASSAGTGAYEQYF
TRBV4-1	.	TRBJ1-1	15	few	TGCGCCAGCAGCCCGGGCGGGGGACCGGACACTGAAGCTTTCTTT	CASSPGGGPDTEAFF
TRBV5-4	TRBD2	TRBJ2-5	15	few	TGTGCCAGCAGCCGTAGCGGGGGCTCCCAAGAGACCCAGTACTTC	CASSRSGGSQETQYF
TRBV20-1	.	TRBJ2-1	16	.	TGCAGTGCCCCTAGGGTTCCCGGGGTTAGGGGTGGTGAGCAGTTCTTC	CSAPRVPGVRGGEQFF
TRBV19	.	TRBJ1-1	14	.	TGTGCCAGTAGTATTTACTATGGACAGAGAGAAGCTTTCTTT	CASSIYYGQREAFF
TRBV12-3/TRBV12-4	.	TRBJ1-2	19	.	TGTGCCAGCAGTTTATTCTTAACGGGGGTGCTAAGAGGGGACTATGGCTACACCTTC	CASSLFLTGVLRGDYGYTF
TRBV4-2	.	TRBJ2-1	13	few	TGTGCCAGCACCCCGGGCGGCCGCAATGAGCAGTTCTTC	CASTPGGRNEQFF
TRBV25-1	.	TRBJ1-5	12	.	TGTGCCAGCAGGGAGGGGCTACAGCCCCAGCATTTT	CASREGLQPQHF
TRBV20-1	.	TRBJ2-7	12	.	TGCAGTGCTATTGCAGGGTCGGGCGAGCAGTACTTC	CSAIAGSGEQYF
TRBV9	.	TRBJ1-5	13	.	TGTGCCAGCAGCGCCTATAGCAATCAGCCCCAGCATTTT	CASSAYSNQPQHF
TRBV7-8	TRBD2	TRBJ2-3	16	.	TGTGCCAGCAGCGAAGGACTAGCAGGTAGCACAGATACGCAGTATTTT	CASSEGLAGSTDTQYF
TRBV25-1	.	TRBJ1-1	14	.	TGTGCCAGCAGTGAGTCGGACAGGAACACTGAAGCTTTCTTT	CASSESDRNTEAFF
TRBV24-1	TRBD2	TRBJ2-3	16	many	TGTGCCACCAGTGATTTGCGTTCTAGCGGGGCAGATACGCAGTATTTT	CATSDLRSSGADTQYF
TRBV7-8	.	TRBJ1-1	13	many	TGTGCCAGCAGCATTGGGCCAAAGACTGAAGCTTTCTTT	CASSIGPKTEAFF
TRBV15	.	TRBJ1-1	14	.	TGTGCCACCAGCAGGACAGGAATGGACACTGAAGCTTTCTTT	CATSRTGMDTEAFF
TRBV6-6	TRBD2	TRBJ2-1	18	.	TGTGCCAGCAGTTACTCGGCTAGCGGGGGGGCCTCCTACAATGAGCAGTTCTTC	CASSYSASGGASYNEQFF
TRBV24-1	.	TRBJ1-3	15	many	TGTGCCACCAGTGATGGCCCGTCGTCTGGAAACACCATATATTTT	CATSDGPSSGNTIYF
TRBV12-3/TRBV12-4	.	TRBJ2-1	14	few	TGTGCCAGCATCAACGGGGTCTACCGGGATGAGCAGTTCTTC	CASINGVYRDEQFF
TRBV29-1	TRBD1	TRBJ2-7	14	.	TGCAGCGTGACGCCGGGACAGCGACCCTACGAGCAGTACTTC	CSVTPGQRPYEQYF
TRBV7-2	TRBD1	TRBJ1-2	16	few	TGTGCCAGCAGCTTAGGGCCCCGACAGGGGGACTATGGCTACACCTTC	CASSLGPRQGDYGYTF
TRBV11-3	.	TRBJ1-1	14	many	TGTGCCAGCAGCCAAACGGGGCTGAACACTGAAGCTTTCTTT	CASSQTGLNTEAFF